This TCR beta chain appears in the sequencing data of a study of graft-versus-host responses after intestinal transplantation. This CDR3 has 14 amino acids. Germline V lookup: CDR1 LNHDA, CDR2 SQIVND (reference sequence). Trimming pared 1 base from V and 3 bases from J, leaving 9 bases between. About this clone: The antigen is unknown.

Sequenced by immunoSEQ multiplex PCR; TCRdb stores in-frame clones only, minus some. The profile shows tens of thousands of clones, roughly 82% of them singletons. The receptor's source is a human donor who was the organ donor for an intestinal transplant. The chain has TRBV19 and TRBJ1-2; tentative D call: TRBD1 (5 bases). The sequences come from unstimulated CD8+ T cells sorted from spleen or lymph node cells, collected before transplant. CDR3 DNA: TGTGCCAGTAGTATAGGCACAGGATACTATGGCTACACCTTC. Translation: CASSIGTGYYGYTF.